Shown below are 7 T cell receptor beta chains from a single sample sequenced in a study of cytomegalovirus exposure and HLA in healthy donors. The PCR was carried out with 60 Vbeta primers and 13 Jbeta primers. Generated by immunoSEQ multiplex PCR, the TCRdb table keeps only in-frame clones and is missing some. This sample has 100,000 to 150,000 clones; about 10% occur once, and the top ten carry under 6%. The sample taken for sequencing was PBMCs. All receptors derive from a woman aged 18-30 years in good health and CMV-seropositive.

The chain links TRBV5-6 to TRBJ1-1, with 8 bases fitting TRBD1. Germline trimming cut 5 bases from V and 3 bases from J; bases unmatched to any gene: 9. This CDR3 contains 15 residues. The germline CDR1 and CDR2 sequences are SGHDT and YYEEEE. The CDR3 DNA is TGTGCCAGCAGTTACTATAACAGGGGGGACACTGAAGCTTTCTTT. The encoded protein is CASSYYNRGDTEAFF.

This clone was found a few times. J is TRBJ1-2 and V is TRBV19; D is possibly TRBD1 (6 bases). From germline, CDR1 is LNHDA and CDR2 SQIVND (reference sequence). The CDR3 length is 14 residues. Trimming removed 7 bases from V and 1 base from J, with 13 bases in between. CDR3 protein: CASTMDSFNYGYTF. Here the CDR3 DNA reads TGTGCCAGTACCATGGACAGCTTTAACTATGGCTACACCTTC.

The genes are TRBV28 and TRBJ1-5; perhaps TRBD1 as D (5 bases). The CDR3 spans 12 residues. Per germline, CDR1 MDHEN and CDR2 SYDVKM. V lost 7 bases and J lost 6, with 10 bases in between. The CDR3 sequence: CASTQGVQPQHF. The CDR3, as DNA: TGTGCCAGCACCCAAGGGGTTCAGCCCCAGCATTTT.

There are a few counts of this clone. The CDR3 DNA follows: TGCGCCAGCAGCCCACGGGGGTGGTCTGAAGCTTTCTTT. It yields the protein CASSPRGWSEAFF. V is TRBV4-1 and J is TRBJ1-1, with TRBD1 as a possible D gene (5 bases). From germline, CDR1 is MGHRA and CDR2 YSYEKL. Trimming removed 4 bases at V and 6 bases at J, with 12 bases between. The CDR3 totals 13 residues.

In its sample, this clone was seen a few times. The V and J genes are TRBV5-1 and TRBJ1-1, with D perhaps TRBD1 (6 bases). Germline values: CDR1 SGHRS, CDR2 YFSETQ. The CDR3 length is 16 residues. Trimming removed 4 bases at V and 4 bases at J, with 20 bases between. The CDR3 DNA reads TGCGCCAGCAGCCGGACCCCCATGGGGGCGGGCACTGAAGCTTTCTTT. Translation: CASSRTPMGAGTEAFF.

The V and J genes are TRBV28 and TRBJ1-2; the D is unclear. The CDR3 is 12 residues long. Germline loops: CDR1 MDHEN, CDR2 SYDVKM. V lost 8 bases to trimming and J lost 5 bases, with 12 bases between them. The CDR3, as DNA: TGTGCCAGCGTCTCAACCGGTTATGGCTACACCTTC. It is translated as CASVSTGYGYTF.

The chain uses TRBV18 and TRBJ2-6, with 7 bases fitting TRBD2. The CDR3 runs 18 residues. V was pared by 3 bases and J by 0 bases, with 8 bases of the junction left unmatched. Germline assignment: CDR1 KGHSH and CDR2 LQKENI. CDR3: CASSPGGTLSSGANVLTF. CDR3 in DNA: TGTGCCAGCTCACCGGGAGGGACTTTGAGCTCTGGGGCCAACGTCCTGACTTTC.